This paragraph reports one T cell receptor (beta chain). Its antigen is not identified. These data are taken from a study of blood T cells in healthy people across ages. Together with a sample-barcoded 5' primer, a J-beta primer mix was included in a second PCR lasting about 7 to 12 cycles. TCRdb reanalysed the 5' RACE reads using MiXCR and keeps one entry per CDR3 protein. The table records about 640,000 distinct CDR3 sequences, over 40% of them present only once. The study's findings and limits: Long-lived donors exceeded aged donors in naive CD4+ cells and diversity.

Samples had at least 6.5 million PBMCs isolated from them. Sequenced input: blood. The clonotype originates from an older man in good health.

CDR3 region: CASSLRDRGYEQYF. The CDR3, as DNA: TGTGCCAGCAGCCTCCGGGACAGGGGCTACGAGCAGTACTTC. The rearrangement uses TRBV3-1 and TRBJ2-7; TRBD1 matches at 10 bases. V dropped 4 bases and J dropped 3; count of bases not matched to a gene: 3. Germline-derived CDR1 and CDR2 are LGHDT and YNNKEL (reference sequence). The CDR3 is 14 residues long.